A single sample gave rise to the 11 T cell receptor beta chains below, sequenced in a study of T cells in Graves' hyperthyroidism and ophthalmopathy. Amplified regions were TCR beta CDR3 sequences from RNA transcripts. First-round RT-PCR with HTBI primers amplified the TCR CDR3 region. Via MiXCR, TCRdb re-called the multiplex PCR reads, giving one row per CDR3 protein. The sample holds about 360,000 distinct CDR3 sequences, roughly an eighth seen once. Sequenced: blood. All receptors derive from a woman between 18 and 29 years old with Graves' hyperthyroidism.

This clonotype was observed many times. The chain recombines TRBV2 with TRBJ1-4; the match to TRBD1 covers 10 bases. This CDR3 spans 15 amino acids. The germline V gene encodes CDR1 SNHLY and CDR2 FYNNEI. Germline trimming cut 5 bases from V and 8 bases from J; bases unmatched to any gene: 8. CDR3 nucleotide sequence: TGTGCCAGCAGTTCTGGACAGGGGGTAGGAGAAAAACTGTTTTTT. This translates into CASSSGQGVGEKLFF.

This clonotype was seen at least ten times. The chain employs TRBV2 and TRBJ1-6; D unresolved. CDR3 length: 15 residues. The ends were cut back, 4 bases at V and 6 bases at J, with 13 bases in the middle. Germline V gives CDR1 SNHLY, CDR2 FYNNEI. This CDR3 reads CASSGGGWGNSPLHF. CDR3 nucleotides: TGTGCCAGCAGTGGGGGTGGTTGGGGTAATTCACCCCTCCACTTT.

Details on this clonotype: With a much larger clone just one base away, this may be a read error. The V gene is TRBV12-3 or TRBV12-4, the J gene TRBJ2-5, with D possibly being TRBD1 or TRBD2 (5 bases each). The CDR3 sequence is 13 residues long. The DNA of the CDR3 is TGTGCCGGCAGGGACCCGGGTCGGGAGACCCAGTACTTC. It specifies CAGRDPGRETQYF.

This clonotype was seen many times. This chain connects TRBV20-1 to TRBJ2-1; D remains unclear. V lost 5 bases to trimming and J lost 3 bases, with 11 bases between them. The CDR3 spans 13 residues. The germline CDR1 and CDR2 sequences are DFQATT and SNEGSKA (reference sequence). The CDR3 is CSAPTRFYNEQFF. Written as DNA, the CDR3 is TGCAGTGCTCCCACGAGGTTCTACAATGAGCAGTTCTTC.

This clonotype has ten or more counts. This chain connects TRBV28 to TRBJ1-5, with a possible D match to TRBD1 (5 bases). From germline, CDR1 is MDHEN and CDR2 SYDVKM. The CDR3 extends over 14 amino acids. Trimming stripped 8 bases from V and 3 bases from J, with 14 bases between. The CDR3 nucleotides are TGTGCCAGCGGGGGGGGTAGTAACAATCAGCCCCAGCATTTT. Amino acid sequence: CASGGGSNNQPQHF.

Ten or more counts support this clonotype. The CDR3 loop is CASSLVGDGEQYF. CDR3 nucleotide sequence: TGTGCCAGCAGCTTAGTGGGGGACGGCGAGCAGTACTTC. V and J are TRBV7-3 and TRBJ2-7; perhaps D is TRBD1 or TRBD2 (5 bases each). V lost 2 bases and J lost 6, with 11 bases in between. This CDR3 contains 13 residues. CDR1 is SGHTA, CDR2 FQGTGA, per germline.

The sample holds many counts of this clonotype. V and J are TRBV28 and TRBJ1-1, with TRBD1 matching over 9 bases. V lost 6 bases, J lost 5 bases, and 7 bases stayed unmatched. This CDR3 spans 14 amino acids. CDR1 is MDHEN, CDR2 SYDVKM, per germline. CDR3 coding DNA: TGTGCCAGCAGGGGGACAGGGCCGAAGACTGAAGCTTTCTTT. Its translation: CASRGTGPKTEAFF.

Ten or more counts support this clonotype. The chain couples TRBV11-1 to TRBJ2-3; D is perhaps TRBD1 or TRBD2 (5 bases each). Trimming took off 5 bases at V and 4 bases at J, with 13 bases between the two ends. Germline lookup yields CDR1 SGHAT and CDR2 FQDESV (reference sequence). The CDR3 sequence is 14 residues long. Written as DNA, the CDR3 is TGTGCCAGCAGCACAGGCTTGGGAGCAGATACGCAGTATTTT. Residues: CASSTGLGADTQYF.

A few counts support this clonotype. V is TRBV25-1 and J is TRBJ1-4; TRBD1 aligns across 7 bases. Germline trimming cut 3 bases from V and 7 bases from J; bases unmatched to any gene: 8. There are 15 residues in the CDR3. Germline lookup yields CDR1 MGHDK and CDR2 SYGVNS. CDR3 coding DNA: TGTGCCAGCAGTGACTACCGCGGGACAGCTGAAAAACTGTTTTTT. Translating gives CASSDYRGTAEKLFF.

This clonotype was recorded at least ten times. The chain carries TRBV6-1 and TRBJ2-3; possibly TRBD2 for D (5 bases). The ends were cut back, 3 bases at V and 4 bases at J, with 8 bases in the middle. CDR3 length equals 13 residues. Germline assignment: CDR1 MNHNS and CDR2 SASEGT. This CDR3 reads CASSEDLPDTQYF. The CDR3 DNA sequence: TGTGCCAGCAGTGAGGACTTGCCAGATACGCAGTATTTT.

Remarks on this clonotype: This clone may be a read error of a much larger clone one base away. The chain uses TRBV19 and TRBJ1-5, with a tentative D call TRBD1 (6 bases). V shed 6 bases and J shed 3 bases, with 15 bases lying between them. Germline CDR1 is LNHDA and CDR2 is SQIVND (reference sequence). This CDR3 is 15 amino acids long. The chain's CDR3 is CASSLGQPLNQPQHF. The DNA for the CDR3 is TGTGCCAGTAGCCTTGGACAGCCCCTCAATCAGCCCCAGCATTTT.